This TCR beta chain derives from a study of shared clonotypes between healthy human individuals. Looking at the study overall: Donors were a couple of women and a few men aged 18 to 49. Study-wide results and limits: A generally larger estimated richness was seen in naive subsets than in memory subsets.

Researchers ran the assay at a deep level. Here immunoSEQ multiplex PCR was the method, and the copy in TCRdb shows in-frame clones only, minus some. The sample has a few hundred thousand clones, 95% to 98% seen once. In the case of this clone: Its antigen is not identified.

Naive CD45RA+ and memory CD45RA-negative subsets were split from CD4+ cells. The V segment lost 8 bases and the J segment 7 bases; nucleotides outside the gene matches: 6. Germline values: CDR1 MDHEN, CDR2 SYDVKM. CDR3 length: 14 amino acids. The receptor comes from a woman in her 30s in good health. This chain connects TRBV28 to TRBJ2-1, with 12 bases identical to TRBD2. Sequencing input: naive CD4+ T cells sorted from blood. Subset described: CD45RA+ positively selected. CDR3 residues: CASYGLAGMNEQFF. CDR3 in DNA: TGTGCCAGCTACGGACTAGCGGGAATGAATGAGCAGTTCTTC.